This T cell receptor (beta chain) emerged from a study of human T cells and chemical hapten exposure. Across the whole study: Patches that contained 0.01% DPC were applied to the upper back and read at 6 days.

The CDR3 contains 17 residues. The germline V gene has CDR1 LGHNA and CDR2 YNFKEQ. V dropped 0 bases and J dropped 4; count of bases not matched to a gene: 4. This clonotype appeared many times. The antigen is unknown. Overall study findings and caveats: PT1 expanded TCR counts and patch test score correlated positively. Expanded TCRs produced significantly more large CDR3 similarity clusters than controls did.

The time point is: patch test 1, 2 weeks after DPC sensitization. Specified treatment: therapeutic diphenylcyclopropenone sensitization with weekly scalp DPC. The template was total RNA from unfractionated whole blood. TCRdb re-called the RACE reads with MiXCR, one entry per CDR3 protein. This sample has approximately 400,000 distinct CDR3 sequences, with more than 4.5% found just once. The material was whole blood, obtained in connection with sensitization to the hapten diphenylcyclopropenone (DPC). V and J are TRBV4-2 and TRBJ2-2; 11 nucleotides line up with TRBD2. The TCR comes from a woman aged 45-59 years with alopecia areata. Some clones in this sample may be carry-over from other donors' samples. The CDR3 nucleotides read TGTGCCAGCAGCCAAGATTCCGGGACTAGCGGCACCGGGGAGCTGTTTTTT. Amino acid sequence: CASSQDSGTSGTGELFF.